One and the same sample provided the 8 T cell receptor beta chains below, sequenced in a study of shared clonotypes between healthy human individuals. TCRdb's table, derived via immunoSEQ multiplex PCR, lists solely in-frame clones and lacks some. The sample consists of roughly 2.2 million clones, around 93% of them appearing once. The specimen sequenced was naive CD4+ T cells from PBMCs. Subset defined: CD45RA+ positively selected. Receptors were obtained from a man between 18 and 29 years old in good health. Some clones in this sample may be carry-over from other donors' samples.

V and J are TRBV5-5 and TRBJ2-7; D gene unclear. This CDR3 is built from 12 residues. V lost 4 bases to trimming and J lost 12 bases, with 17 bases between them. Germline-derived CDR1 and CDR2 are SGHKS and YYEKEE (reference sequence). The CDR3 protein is CASSRSPDGRYF. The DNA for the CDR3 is TGTGCCAGCAGCAGATCGCCGGACGGCCGGTACTTC.

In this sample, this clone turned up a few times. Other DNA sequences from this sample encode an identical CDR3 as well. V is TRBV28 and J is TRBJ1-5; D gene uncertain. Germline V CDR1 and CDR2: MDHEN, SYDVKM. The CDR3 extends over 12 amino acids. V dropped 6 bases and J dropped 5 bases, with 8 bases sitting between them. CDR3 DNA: TGTGCCAGCAGCTCCGGGGATCAGCCCCAGCATTTT. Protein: CASSSGDQPQHF.

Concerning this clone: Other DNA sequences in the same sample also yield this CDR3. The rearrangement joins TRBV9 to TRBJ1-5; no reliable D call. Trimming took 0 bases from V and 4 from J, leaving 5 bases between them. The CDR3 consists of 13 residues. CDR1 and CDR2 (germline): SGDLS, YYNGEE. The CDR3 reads CASSVGSNQPQHF. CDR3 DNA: TGTGCCAGCAGCGTAGGCAGTAATCAGCCCCAGCATTTT.

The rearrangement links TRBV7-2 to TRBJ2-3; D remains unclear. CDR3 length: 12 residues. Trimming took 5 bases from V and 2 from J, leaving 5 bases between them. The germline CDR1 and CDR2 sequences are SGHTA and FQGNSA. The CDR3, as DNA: TGTGCCAGCAGCCGAATCACAGATACGCAGTATTTT. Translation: CASSRITDTQYF.

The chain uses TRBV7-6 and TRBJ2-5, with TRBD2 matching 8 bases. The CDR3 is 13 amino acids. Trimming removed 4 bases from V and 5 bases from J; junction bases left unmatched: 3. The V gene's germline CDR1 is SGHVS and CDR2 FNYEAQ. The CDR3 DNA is TGTGCCAGCAGCTCCGGGAGGGGGGAGACCCAGTACTTC. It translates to CASSSGRGETQYF. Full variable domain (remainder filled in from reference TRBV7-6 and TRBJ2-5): GAGVSQSPRYKVTKRGQDVALRCDPISGHVSLYWYRQALGQGPEFLTYFNYEAQQDKSGLPNDRFSAERPEGSISTLTIQRTEQRDSAMYRCASSSGRGETQYFGPGTRLLVL.

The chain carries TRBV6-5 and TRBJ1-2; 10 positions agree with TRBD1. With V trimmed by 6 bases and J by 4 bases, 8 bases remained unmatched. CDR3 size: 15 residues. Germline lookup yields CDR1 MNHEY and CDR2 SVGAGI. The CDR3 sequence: CASSPWDRGIYGYTF. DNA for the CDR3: TGTGCCAGCAGCCCCTGGGACAGGGGAATCTATGGCTACACCTTC.

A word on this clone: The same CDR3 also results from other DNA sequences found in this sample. The CDR3, as DNA: TGTGCCAGCAGTGTGGCCCCTCTATACAATGAGCAGTTCTTC. Translation gives CASSVAPLYNEQFF. The V and J genes are TRBV9 and TRBJ2-1; D is unresolved. Per the germline V gene, CDR1 is SGDLS and CDR2 is YYNGEE. The CDR3 has 14 amino acids. With 5 bases removed from V and 4 bases from J, the gap between germline ends came to 13 bases. Variable domain in full (rest from reference TRBV9 and TRBJ2-1): DSGVTQTPKHLITATGQRVTLRCSPRSGDLSVYWYQQSLDQGLQFLIQYYNGEERAKGNILERFSAQQFPDLHSELNLSSLELGDSALYFCASSVAPLYNEQFFGPGTRLTVL.

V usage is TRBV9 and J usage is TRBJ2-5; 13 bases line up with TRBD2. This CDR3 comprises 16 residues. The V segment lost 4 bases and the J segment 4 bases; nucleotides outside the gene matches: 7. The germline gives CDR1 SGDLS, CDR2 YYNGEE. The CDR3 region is CASSPTSGRGGETQYF. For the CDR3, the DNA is TGTGCCAGCAGCCCTACTAGCGGGAGGGGAGGAGAGACCCAGTACTTC.